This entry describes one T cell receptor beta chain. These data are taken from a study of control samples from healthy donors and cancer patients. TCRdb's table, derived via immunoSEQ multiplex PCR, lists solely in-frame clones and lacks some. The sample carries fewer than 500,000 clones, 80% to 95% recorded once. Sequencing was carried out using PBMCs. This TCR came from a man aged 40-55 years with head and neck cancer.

CDR3 nucleotide sequence: TGCGCCAGCAGCTTGGAATCCAGGGCACCCACAGATACGCAGTATTTT. Translation gives CASSLESRAPTDTQYF. V is TRBV5-1 and J is TRBJ2-3, with D possibly TRBD1 on 5 matching bases. Germline CDR1 reads SGHRS; CDR2 reads YFSETQ. The CDR3 is 16 amino acids. V lost 0 bases to trimming and J lost 2 bases, with 13 bases between them.